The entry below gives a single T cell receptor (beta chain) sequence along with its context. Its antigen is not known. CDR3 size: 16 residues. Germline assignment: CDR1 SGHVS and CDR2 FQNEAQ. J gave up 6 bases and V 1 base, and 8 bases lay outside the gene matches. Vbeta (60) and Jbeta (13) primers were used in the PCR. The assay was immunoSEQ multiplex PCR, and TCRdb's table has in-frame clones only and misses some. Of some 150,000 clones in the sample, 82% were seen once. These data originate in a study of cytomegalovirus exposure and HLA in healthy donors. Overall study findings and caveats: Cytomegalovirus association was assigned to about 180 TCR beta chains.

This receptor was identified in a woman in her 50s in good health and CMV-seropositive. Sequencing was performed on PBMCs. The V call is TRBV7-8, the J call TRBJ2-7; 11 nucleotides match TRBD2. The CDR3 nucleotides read TGTGCCAGCAGCTTAGGATTGGCTAGCGGGGGGTTCGAGCAGTACTTC. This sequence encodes CASSLGLASGGFEQYF. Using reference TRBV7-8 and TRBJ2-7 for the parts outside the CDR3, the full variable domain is GAGVSQSPRYKVAKRGQDVALRCDPISGHVSLFWYQQALGQGPEFLTYFQNEAQLDKSGLPSDRFFAERPEGSVSTLKIQRTQQEDSAVYLCASSLGLASGGFEQYFGPGTRLTVT.